This record concerns one TCR beta chain sequence. The data were obtained in a study of shared clonotypes between healthy human individuals. Generated by immunoSEQ multiplex PCR, the TCRdb table keeps only in-frame clones and is missing some. This table holds more than 2 million clones, 93% found once. CD8 cells classed as naive were CD45RO-negative and positively selected for CCR7, excluding terminally differentiated effector memory CD45RA+ cells. The sequenced material came from naive CD8+ T cells from PBMCs. This TCR was recovered from a man aged 18 to 30 in good health. Some clones in this sample may be carry-over from other donors' samples.

The CDR3 spells CAAGPGGNYGYTF. CDR3 sequence (DNA): TGTGCCGCAGGGCCCGGGGGCAACTATGGCTACACCTTC. The J gene is TRBJ1-2, the V gene TRBV4-2; D may be TRBD1 (6 bases). CDR3 size: 13 residues. Trimming removed 11 bases from V and 2 bases from J, with 15 bases in between. Per germline, CDR1 LGHNA and CDR2 YNFKEQ.